The 25 T cell receptor beta chains reported below all come from one sample, sequenced in a study of shared clonotypes between healthy human individuals. The protocol was immunoSEQ multiplex PCR, while the TCRdb copy is restricted to in-frame clones and leaves out a portion. Of about 2.3 million clones in the sample, approximately 93% are singletons; the top ten hold about 0.39%. Material: naive CD4+ T cells from PBMCs. The subset denotes: CD45RA+ positively selected. The source of these receptors is a man between 18 and 29 years old in good health. Some clones in this sample may be carry-over from other donors' samples.

The genes are TRBV7-8 and TRBJ2-4, with D perhaps assigned TRBD1 or TRBD2 (5 bases each). V was trimmed by 2 bases and J by 3 bases, leaving 20 bases between them. Germline CDR1 reads SGHVS; CDR2 reads FQNEAQ. CDR3 length equals 18 residues. CDR3 region: CASSLRGAPVSGKNIQYF. CDR3 bases: TGTGCCAGCAGCTTACGTGGGGCCCCGGTAAGCGGCAAAAACATTCAGTACTTC.

The V gene is TRBV7-8, the J gene TRBJ2-1, with 10 bases fitting TRBD2. From germline, CDR1 is SGHVS and CDR2 FQNEAQ. Trimming at V came to 0 bases and at J to 6 bases, leaving 5 bases not matched to a gene. The CDR3 runs to 16 residues. CDR3 DNA: TGTGCCAGCAGCTTAGCCACTAGCGGGACTTCCAATGAGCAGTTCTTC. It specifies CASSLATSGTSNEQFF.

A single count supports this clone. The rearrangement uses TRBV28 and TRBJ1-5; D is perhaps TRBD1 (5 bases). CDR3 length equals 16 residues. CDR1 and CDR2 from the germline V gene are MDHEN and SYDVKM. The V end lost 3 bases, the J end lost 5 bases, and 17 bases lay between the germline ends. CDR3 nucleotides: TGTGCCAGCAGTTTTGGGGGTCTTGGATGGGATCAGCCCCAGCATTTT. Translation: CASSFGGLGWDQPQHF.

This chain uses TRBV7-3 with TRBJ2-7; 10 positions match TRBD2. Per the germline V gene, CDR1 is SGHTA and CDR2 is FQGTGA. Trimming removed 2 bases from V and 6 bases from J; junction bases left unmatched: 4. The CDR3 consists of 14 residues. CDR3 sequence reads: CASSLLAGESEQYF. The CDR3 DNA reads TGTGCCAGCAGCTTACTAGCGGGAGAATCCGAGCAGTACTTC.

The chain combines TRBV29-1 with TRBJ2-1, with TRBD1 as a possible D gene (5 bases). Germline loops: CDR1 SQVTM, CDR2 ANQGSEA. CDR3 length: 16 amino acids. V dropped 0 bases and J dropped 0 bases, with 12 bases sitting between them. CDR3 coding DNA: TGCAGCGTTGAAGATTGGGGCCAGAACTCCTACAATGAGCAGTTCTTC. Protein: CSVEDWGQNSYNEQFF.

The V gene is TRBV18, the J gene TRBJ2-7; TRBD2 matches 11 bases. In germline, CDR1 is KGHSH, CDR2 LQKENI. This CDR3 is 17 amino acids long. The V gene end was trimmed by 2 bases and the J gene end by 5 bases; junction bases not matched to a gene: 11. CDR3 sequence: CASSPVPTSGSINEQYF. CDR3 bases: TGTGCCAGCTCACCAGTCCCCACTAGCGGGAGTATCAACGAGCAGTACTTC. Full variable domain (remainder filled in from reference TRBV18 and TRBJ2-7): NAGVMQNPRHLVRRRGQEARLRCSPMKGHSHVYWYRQLPEEGLKFMVYLQKENIIDESGMPKERFSAEFPKEGPSILRIQQVVRGDSAAYFCASSPVPTSGSINEQYFGPGTRLTVT.

A word on this clone: The same CDR3 arises from other DNA sequences in this sample as well. The genes are TRBV12-5 and TRBJ2-3; weak D call: TRBD2 (6 bases). The ends were cut back, 0 bases at V and 5 bases at J, with 6 bases in the middle. The CDR3 runs to 13 residues. Germline values: CDR1 LGHNT, CDR2 FRNRAP. CDR3 DNA: TGTGCTAGTGGTTTGGTGGGGGGAGATACGCAGTATTTT. Translated: CASGLVGGDTQYF.

A note on this clone: Other DNA sequences in this sample translate to the same CDR3. This chain links TRBV19 with TRBJ1-1; 7 bases fit TRBD1. The germline V gene has CDR1 LNHDA and CDR2 SQIVND (reference sequence). The length of the CDR3 is 14 residues. V shed 6 bases and J 1 base; nucleotides not matched to a gene: 5. The CDR3 region has the DNA TGTGCCAGTAGCCCGACAGGGCCGAACACTGAAGCTTTCTTT. Its protein product is CASSPTGPNTEAFF.

The chain carries TRBV15 and TRBJ2-5, with D possibly being TRBD1 (6 bases). V was clipped by 1 base and J by 0 bases, with 15 bases between them. The CDR3 length is 17 residues. Germline CDR1 is LNHNV and CDR2 is YYDKDF (reference sequence). CDR3 sequence (DNA): TGTGCCACCAGCAGAGCCCCCTGGGACATCCACCAAGAGACCCAGTACTTC. It encodes CATSRAPWDIHQETQYF. Filled out from reference TRBV15 and TRBJ2-5, the complete variable domain reads DAMVIQNPRYQVTQFGKPVTLSCSQTLNHNVMYWYQQKSSQAPKLLFHYYDKDFNNEADTPDNFQSRRPNTSFCFLDIRSPGLGDTAMYLCATSRAPWDIHQETQYFGPGTRLLVL.

This clone was picked up one time. The V gene is TRBV27, the J gene TRBJ2-1, with 11 bases identical to TRBD2. Germline V gene sequence: CDR1 MNHEY, CDR2 SMNVEV (reference sequence). This CDR3 contains 15 residues. Trimming took 6 bases from V and 3 from J; bases not matched to a gene: 4. CDR3 sequence reads: CASRPGLAVYNEQFF. The DNA of the CDR3 is TGTGCCAGCAGACCGGGACTAGCGGTCTACAATGAGCAGTTCTTC.

The rearrangement links TRBV5-6 to TRBJ1-6, with unresolved D. The germline V gene has CDR1 SGHDT and CDR2 YYEEEE. This CDR3 contains 14 residues. Trimming left V 4 bases short and J 13 bases short, with 18 bases between. The CDR3 DNA reads TGTGCCAGCAGCACCACACAGTCCCGCATTCCCCTCCACTTT. Its translation: CASSTTQSRIPLHF.

CDR3 sequence reads: CASSIRDSGYGYTF. CDR3 sequence (DNA): TGTGCCAGTAGTATTCGGGACAGTGGCTATGGCTACACCTTC. The chain recombines TRBV19 with TRBJ1-2; 7 positions agree with TRBD1. After removal of 3 bases from V and 4 bases from J, the junction contained 5 bases not matched to a gene. CDR1 is LNHDA and CDR2 is SQIVND in the germline V gene (reference sequence). The CDR3 length is 14 residues.

J is TRBJ1-1 and V is TRBV5-4, with no clear D. V lost 5 bases and J 3 bases, leaving 20 bases between the germline ends. Germline values: CDR1 SGHNT, CDR2 YYREEE (reference sequence). There are 16 residues in the CDR3. The CDR3, as DNA: TGTGCCAGCAGACACTTTACGCCGGGCGAAGACACTGAAGCTTTCTTT. It codes for CASRHFTPGEDTEAFF.

J is TRBJ1-1 and V is TRBV7-9; possibly TRBD1 for D (5 bases). The CDR3 consists of 13 residues. The germline V and J ends were trimmed by 8 bases and 5 bases, with 15 bases remaining between them. Germline CDR1 reads SEHNR; CDR2 reads FQNEAQ (reference sequence). CDR3 residues: CASCPARATEAFF. CDR3 sequence (DNA): TGTGCCAGCTGTCCCGCCAGGGCGACTGAAGCTTTCTTT.

The chain uses TRBV12-5 and TRBJ1-1, with unresolved D. Trimming cost V 5 bases and J 7 bases, with 17 bases left between them. The CDR3 covers 14 residues. Germline V lookup: CDR1 LGHNT, CDR2 FRNRAP. The CDR3 DNA is TGTGCTAGTGGTCGTAACGGAGTTGAGGGTGAAGCTTTCTTT. Translation: CASGRNGVEGEAFF. The full variable domain, with the rest looked up from reference TRBV12-5 and TRBJ1-1, is DARVTQTPRHKVTEMGQEVTMRCQPILGHNTVFWYRQTMMQGLELLAYFRNRAPLDDSGMPKDRFSAEMPDATLATLKIQPSEPRDSAVYFCASGRNGVEGEAFFGQGTRLTVV.

The gene calls are TRBV2 and TRBJ2-6; D unresolved. The germline gives CDR1 SNHLY, CDR2 FYNNEI. V was pared by 6 bases and J by 2 bases, with 2 bases between. This CDR3 has 12 amino acids. The CDR3 bases are TGTGCCAGCAGGGCTGGGGCCAACGTCCTGACTTTC. This codes for CASRAGANVLTF. The entire variable domain, with the rest obtained from reference TRBV2 and TRBJ2-6, is as follows: EPEVTQTPSHQVTQMGQEVILRCVPISNHLYFYWYRQILGQKVEFLVSFYNNEISEKSEIFDDQFSVERPDGSNFTLKIRSTKLEDSAMYFCASRAGANVLTFGAGSRLTVL.

The chain carries TRBV11-3 and TRBJ2-1; D is perhaps TRBD2 (5 bases). Germline CDR1 and CDR2: SGHNT and YENEEA. The CDR3 length is 13 residues. The ends were cut back, 5 bases at V and 8 bases at J, with 13 bases in the middle. The CDR3 bases are TGTGCCAGCAGCGGCGCGGGCTGGTATGAGCAGTTCTTC. Translating it yields CASSGAGWYEQFF.

This chain joins TRBV5-1 and TRBJ2-7; 12 nucleotides align to TRBD2. The CDR3 sequence is 15 residues long. V lost 2 bases to trimming and J lost 6 bases; unmatched junction nucleotides: 6. The germline CDR1 and CDR2 sequences are SGHRS and YFSETQ. CDR3 sequence: CASSLQTSGSGEQYF. In DNA, the CDR3 is TGCGCCAGCAGCTTACAGACTAGCGGGAGTGGCGAGCAGTACTTC.

This rearrangement joins TRBV10-3 to TRBJ2-7; D assignment may be TRBD1 or TRBD2 (5 bases each). V lost 8 bases, J lost 0 bases, and 23 bases lay in between. CDR3 length: 17 residues. CDR1 and CDR2 (germline): ENHRY, SYGVKD. The CDR3 nucleotides are TGTGCCATCTCTACTAGACCGACGTGGGGCAGCTCCTACGAGCAGTACTTC. The encoded protein is CAISTRPTWGSSYEQYF.

J is TRBJ2-3 and V is TRBV4-2, with D perhaps matching TRBD2 (6 bases). This CDR3 contains 15 residues. CDR1 is LGHNA and CDR2 is YNFKEQ in the germline V gene. The V and J ends lost 0 bases and 6 bases respectively, with 13 bases between them. In DNA, the CDR3 is TGTGCCAGCAGCCAAGATCCCGGAAGCGGGGATACGCAGTATTTT. Translating it yields CASSQDPGSGDTQYF.

This chain joins TRBV10-1 and TRBJ1-2, with a weak D call TRBD1 (6 bases). V lost 0 bases to trimming and J lost 4 bases, with 15 bases between them. CDR1 is WNHNN and CDR2 is SYGVQD in the germline V gene (reference sequence). The CDR3 is 16 amino acids. DNA of the CDR3: TGCGCCAGCAGTGAGTCTCCCAGGGGCCTGATCTATGGCTACACCTTC. It specifies CASSESPRGLIYGYTF.

This rearrangement joins TRBV15 to TRBJ2-1; D might be TRBD1 (5 bases). This CDR3 comprises 14 residues. The V gene's germline CDR1 is LNHNV and CDR2 YYDKDF (reference sequence). V lost 2 bases, J lost 8 bases, and 13 bases lay in between. The DNA for the CDR3 is TGTGCCACCAGCAGACTACGTAGGGGCGATGAGCAGTTCTTC. Its translation is CATSRLRRGDEQFF.

This chain links TRBV30 with TRBJ1-5; D unclear. Germline V CDR1 and CDR2: GTSNPN, SVGIG (reference sequence). V lost 1 base and J 4 bases, leaving 8 bases between the germline ends. The length of the CDR3 is 13 residues. CDR3 sequence: CAWSERLNQPQHF. CDR3 DNA: TGTGCCTGGAGTGAAAGGTTGAATCAGCCCCAGCATTTT.

Comments on this clone: Other DNA sequences in the same sample also yield this CDR3. The chain is built from TRBV7-9 and TRBJ2-3, with a weak D call TRBD1 (6 bases). V was trimmed by 1 base and J by 0 bases, leaving 8 bases between them. The CDR3 is made up of 15 amino acids. Germline lookup yields CDR1 SEHNR and CDR2 FQNEAQ (reference sequence). The CDR3 sequence: CASSLEGDSTDTQYF. The DNA for the CDR3 is TGTGCCAGCAGCTTAGAGGGGGATAGCACAGATACGCAGTATTTT.

V is TRBV2 and J is TRBJ2-1, with TRBD1 matching over 10 bases. This CDR3 comprises 15 residues. Germline CDR1 is SNHLY and CDR2 is FYNNEI. Trimming at V came to 10 bases and at J to 3 bases, leaving 9 bases not matched to a gene. The CDR3 loop is CATYSGQGRYNEQFF. The CDR3 DNA reads as TGTGCCACATACTCGGGACAGGGGCGCTACAATGAGCAGTTCTTC.